A single sample gave rise to the 26 T cell receptor beta chains below, sequenced in a study of post-analysis software for immune sequencing data. Antigens for these TCRs are unknown. The study, taken as a whole, reports: Controls had lower frequencies than patients of five TRBV segments, which included TRBV5-6, TRBV5-1 and TRBV20-1.

Unique molecular identifiers were carried by the TCR beta cDNA libraries. TCRdb re-called the PCR reads with MiXCR, one entry per CDR3 protein. Of hundreds of thousands of distinct CDR3 sequences listed, 59% are singletons. Sequenced input: blood. The receptors stem from a girl aged 2-15 years with multiple sclerosis.

As concerns this clonotype: The junction departs from germline at one end; a sequencing error may be responsible. The CDR3, as DNA: TGTGCCAGCAGTTACTCGACAGGGGGTCATGGCAATTCACCCTTCCACTTT. Translation: CASSYSTGGHGNSPFHF. The chain couples TRBV6-5 to TRBJ1-6; TRBD1 aligns across 9 bases. Germline V lookup: CDR1 MNHEY, CDR2 SVGAGI. The CDR3 consists of 17 residues.

There are a few counts of this clonotype. V gene TRBV20-1 combines with J gene TRBJ2-1; D is undetermined. Germline CDR1 DFQATT, CDR2 SNEGSKA (reference sequence). CDR3 size: 15 residues. Trimming removed 4 bases from V and 0 bases from J, with 13 bases in between. CDR3 nucleotide sequence: TGCAGTGCTACATCCTCCTCCAGCTCCTACAATGAGCAGTTCTTC. This translates into CSATSSSSSYNEQFF.

The chain has TRBV9 and TRBJ1-1; D is unresolved. CDR1 is SGDLS and CDR2 is YYNGEE in the germline V gene. The CDR3 is 12 residues long. The V end lost 0 bases, the J end lost 8 bases, and 8 bases lay between the germline ends. The CDR3 DNA is TGTGCCAGCAGCGTAGCGGGCAGGGAAGCTTTCTTT. As protein: CASSVAGREAFF.

The chain has TRBV7-2 and TRBJ2-5; TRBD2 matches at 11 bases. CDR3 length: 18 residues. With 0 bases clipped from V and 5 bases from J, the junction kept 11 bases outside the gene matches. The germline gives CDR1 SGHTA, CDR2 FQGNSA. CDR3 loop: CASSLALDSGGAGETQYF. CDR3 in DNA: TGTGCCAGCAGCTTAGCGCTGGATAGCGGGGGGGCCGGGGAGACCCAGTACTTC.

This clonotype was observed a single time. The genes are TRBV11-2 and TRBJ2-1, with 8 bases aligning to TRBD2. This CDR3 spans 15 amino acids. The germline V gene encodes CDR1 SGHAT and CDR2 FQNNGV. With 6 bases clipped from V and 9 bases from J, the junction kept 13 bases outside the gene matches. In nucleotides, the CDR3 is TGTGCCAGCAGTCCCATACCGGGACTAGTGGGTGAGCAGTTCTTC. Its protein is CASSPIPGLVGEQFF.

The chain is built from TRBV7-9 and TRBJ2-1, with D perhaps TRBD2 (6 bases). The CDR3 has 17 residues. Trimming cost V 4 bases and J 0 bases, with 16 bases left between them. CDR1 is SEHNR, CDR2 FQNEAQ, per germline (reference sequence). The CDR3 is CASSSPSARSSYNEQFF. Here the CDR3 DNA reads TGTGCCAGCAGCTCCCCTAGCGCCAGAAGCTCCTACAATGAGCAGTTCTTC.

The chain has TRBV20-1 and TRBJ2-1; 7 positions agree with TRBD2. The ends lost 0 bases at V and 4 bases at J; junction bases unmatched: 9. The CDR3 has 16 residues. Germline-derived CDR1 and CDR2 are DFQATT and SNEGSKA (reference sequence). The CDR3, as DNA: TGCAGTGCTAGAGACAGGGTGGCTAGCGGATACAATGAGCAGTTCTTC. Translated: CSARDRVASGYNEQFF.

The V gene is TRBV28, the J gene TRBJ2-7, with 7 positions matching TRBD1. V lost 4 bases, J lost 6 bases, and 6 bases stayed unmatched. In germline, CDR1 is MDHEN, CDR2 SYDVKM. This CDR3 contains 13 residues. The CDR3 coding sequence is TGTGCCAGCAGTTCAAGGGGGCTTGGCGAGCAGTACTTC. Translated: CASSSRGLGEQYF. The full variable domain, rest sourced from reference TRBV28 and TRBJ2-7, is DVKVTQSSRYLVKRTGEKVFLECVQDMDHENMFWYRQDPGLGLRLIYFSYDVKMKEKGDIPEGYSVSREKKERFSLILESASTNQTSMYLCASSSRGLGEQYFGPGTRLTVT.

The chain couples TRBV29-1 to TRBJ2-1; D may match TRBD1 or TRBD2 (5 bases each). The V gene lost 2 bases and the J gene lost 10 bases, with 12 bases spanning the gap. The CDR3 runs to 12 residues. From germline, CDR1 is SQVTM and CDR2 ANQGSEA. The CDR3 sequence: CSVELKGREQFF. CDR3 sequence (DNA): TGCAGCGTTGAATTAAAGGGACGGGAGCAGTTCTTC.

V gene TRBV20-1 combines with J gene TRBJ1-2, with TRBD1 identical over 10 bases. The CDR3 contains 16 residues. V was pared by 1 base and J by 4 bases, with 9 bases of the junction left unmatched. CDR1 is DFQATT and CDR2 is SNEGSKA in the germline V gene (reference sequence). This CDR3 reads CSARVKTGGSRYGYTF. CDR3 nucleotide sequence: TGCAGTGCTAGAGTCAAGACAGGGGGCTCCCGCTATGGCTACACCTTC.

The chain combines TRBV7-2 with TRBJ2-5; D is ambiguous. The germline CDR1 and CDR2 sequences are SGHTA and FQGNSA. Trimming cost V 5 bases and J 2 bases, with 21 bases left between them. The CDR3 has 17 residues. DNA of the CDR3: TGTGCCAGCAGCCCGAGCTTCCTATACAGCGATCAAGAGACCCAGTACTTC. This gives the protein CASSPSFLYSDQETQYF.

The rearrangement joins TRBV29-1 to TRBJ2-7, with 9 positions matching TRBD2. Germline loops: CDR1 SQVTM, CDR2 ANQGSEA. This CDR3 contains 13 residues. The V and J ends lost 5 bases and 4 bases, in that order; junction bases with no gene match: 6. In DNA form, the CDR3 reads TGCAGCGTTTTTAGCGGGAGTGCTTACGAGCAGTACTTC. This gives the protein CSVFSGSAYEQYF.

This clonotype was seen more than once but under ten times. The chain has TRBV5-1 and TRBJ2-3; TRBD1 matches at 8 bases. The junction had 6 bases not matched to a gene; V was cut back by 4 bases and J by 2 bases. This CDR3 spans 15 amino acids. CDR1 and CDR2 (germline): SGHRS, YFSETQ. This CDR3 is CASSQRTGNTDTQYF. The CDR3 DNA sequence: TGCGCCAGCAGCCAGCGGACAGGGAACACAGATACGCAGTATTTT.

The rearrangement uses TRBV10-3 and TRBJ1-2, with D possibly TRBD1 on 5 matching bases. With 2 bases removed from V and 8 bases from J, the gap between germline ends came to 12 bases. The length of the CDR3 is 13 residues. Germline V gene data show CDR1 as ENHRY and CDR2 as SYGVKD. As DNA, the CDR3 is TGTGCCATCAGTGAGGCAGGGACTGGGGGCTACACCTTC. It is translated as CAISEAGTGGYTF.

This clonotype was seen only a few times. V and J are TRBV7-2 and TRBJ2-1; TRBD2 matches 11 bases. The trim removed 3 bases at V and 2 bases at J, leaving 6 bases unmatched. The CDR3 totals 17 residues. Germline CDR1 reads SGHTA; CDR2 reads FQGNSA. The CDR3 sequence: CASSLLPGLAAYNEQFF. CDR3 bases: TGTGCCAGCAGCTTGCTACCGGGACTAGCGGCCTACAATGAGCAGTTCTTC.

The gene calls are TRBV20-1 and TRBJ1-5; 7 bases map to TRBD1. CDR1 DFQATT and CDR2 SNEGSKA come from the germline V gene (reference sequence). With 5 bases clipped from V and 4 bases from J, the junction kept 11 bases outside the gene matches. This CDR3 region has 15 residues. The DNA of the CDR3 is TGCAGTGCTCTTTGGGGGGACAGCCGGAATCAGCCCCAGCATTTT. It codes for CSALWGDSRNQPQHF.

The chain couples TRBV18 to TRBJ2-5; a possible D gene is TRBD1 (6 bases). Germline CDR1 KGHSH, CDR2 LQKENI. CDR3 length equals 14 residues. V was cut by 3 bases and J by 0 bases, with 8 bases left in between. CDR3 amino acids: CASSPRTDQETQYF. The CDR3 DNA is TGTGCCAGCTCACCGAGGACAGACCAAGAGACCCAGTACTTC. The entire variable domain, with the rest obtained from reference TRBV18 and TRBJ2-5, is as follows: NAGVMQNPRHLVRRRGQEARLRCSPMKGHSHVYWYRQLPEEGLKFMVYLQKENIIDESGMPKERFSAEFPKEGPSILRIQQVVRGDSAAYFCASSPRTDQETQYFGPGTRLLVL.

This chain links TRBV30 with TRBJ1-5; the D is unclear. Looked up from germline, CDR1 is GTSNPN and CDR2 is SVGIG (reference sequence). The germline V and J ends were trimmed by 2 bases and 2 bases, with 13 bases remaining between them. CDR3 length: 15 residues. The CDR3 region is CAWSSGNGGNQPQHF. CDR3 in DNA: TGTGCCTGGAGTTCGGGGAACGGCGGCAATCAGCCCCAGCATTTT.

This chain uses TRBV20-1 with TRBJ2-5, with 9 bases fitting TRBD2. Near its end, the DNA agrees better with TRBJ2-7, so the J call may be wrong. CDR1 and CDR2 (germline): DFQATT, SNEGSKA (reference sequence). The CDR3 is made up of 14 amino acids. CDR3: CSATLTSGEYEQYF. The DNA of the CDR3 is TGCAGTGCTACCTTGACTAGCGGAGAATACGAGCAGTACTTC.

As for this clonotype: The junction and the germline gene differ at one end; a read error may be behind it. The rearrangement links TRBV10-2 to TRBJ2-3, with 10 bases lining up with TRBD1. The CDR3 spans 15 residues. The germline V gene encodes CDR1 WSHSY and CDR2 SAAADI. CDR3 residues: CASSYGTGVTDTQYF. For the CDR3, the DNA is TGTGCCAGCAGTTACGGGACAGGGGTCACAGATACGCAGTATTTT.

The chain employs TRBV29-1 and TRBJ2-1; TRBD1 is a possible D gene (6 bases). CDR1 and CDR2 (germline): SQVTM, ANQGSEA. V shed 6 bases and J shed 7 bases, with 25 bases lying between them. CDR3 length: 16 amino acids. The CDR3 here is CSVIKQNRVELNEQFF. The CDR3 region has the DNA TGCAGCGTCATCAAACAGAACAGGGTTGAGTTGAATGAGCAGTTCTTC.

The chain carries TRBV7-9 and TRBJ1-1, with no clear D. Trimming cost V 5 bases and J 1 base, with 11 bases left between them. CDR3 length equals 14 residues. The germline CDR1 and CDR2 sequences are SEHNR and FQNEAQ (reference sequence). DNA for the CDR3: TGTGCCAGCAGCGGAGGACGGACGAACACTGAAGCTTTCTTT. Its protein is CASSGGRTNTEAFF.

The V call is TRBV30, the J call TRBJ2-1; 7 nucleotides line up with TRBD1. CDR1 and CDR2 (germline): GTSNPN, SVGIG (reference sequence). The ends lost 3 bases at V and 0 bases at J; junction bases unmatched: 2. CDR3 length equals 14 residues. The CDR3 spells CAWRKGASYNEQFF. As DNA, the CDR3 is TGTGCCTGGAGAAAGGGGGCCTCCTACAATGAGCAGTTCTTC.

The chain has TRBV20-1 and TRBJ2-7; D gene unclear. With 6 bases removed from V and 1 base from J, the gap between germline ends came to 16 bases. Germline V CDR1 and CDR2: DFQATT, SNEGSKA (reference sequence). CDR3 length: 14 residues. The CDR3 nucleotides read TGCAGTGCCACCAGAGAGGCAGTTTCCTACGAGCAGTACTTC. Its protein product is CSATREAVSYEQYF.

The chain links TRBV11-2 to TRBJ1-1, with 9 positions matching TRBD1. The ends lost 3 bases at V and 1 base at J; junction bases unmatched: 6. The CDR3 is 16 amino acids. CDR1 SGHAT and CDR2 FQNNGV come from the germline V gene. CDR3 protein: CASSFGQGRRNTEAFF. The CDR3 DNA follows: TGTGCCAGCAGCTTTGGACAGGGGAGACGGAACACTGAAGCTTTCTTT.

J is TRBJ1-1 and V is TRBV7-9, with D tentatively TRBD1 (6 bases). V shed 5 bases and J shed 5 bases, with 15 bases lying between them. Germline CDR1 reads SEHNR; CDR2 reads FQNEAQ (reference sequence). The CDR3 is 14 amino acids. CDR3: CASSRTGKGTEAFF. As DNA, the CDR3 is TGTGCCAGCAGCCGAACAGGGAAGGGGACTGAAGCTTTCTTT.